This record covers a single T cell receptor (beta chain). The data originate from a study of OX40 agonist ivuxolimab in advanced cancers. Study-level background: Subjects had a mean age of roughly 57 years, with a range of 23 to 79; around 80% were male.

Only in-frame clones appear in the TCRdb table, and some are missing; sequencing was by immunoSEQ multiplex PCR. The table lists tens of thousands of clones, more than 85% of them singletons, with about 0.4% in the top ten. This CDR3 region has 14 residues. V dropped 3 bases and J dropped 5 bases, with 10 bases sitting between them. Germline V gene data show CDR1 as LNHNV and CDR2 as YYDKDF (reference sequence). This receptor was obtained from an adult with an advanced solid tumor such as melanoma, head and neck, liver or kidney cancer. The rearrangement links TRBV15 to TRBJ2-2; D gene ambiguous. The sample consisted of CD4+ or CD8+ T cells sorted from blood, taken in a trial of the OX40 agonist ivuxolimab. The DNA for the CDR3 is TGTGCCACCAGCAGCCCGCCGGAGACCGGGGAGCTGTTTTTT. This translates into CATSSPPETGELFF. The whole variable domain, filled in from reference TRBV15 and TRBJ2-2, reads DAMVIQNPRYQVTQFGKPVTLSCSQTLNHNVMYWYQQKSSQAPKLLFHYYDKDFNNEADTPDNFQSRRPNTSFCFLDIRSPGLGDTAMYLCATSSPPETGELFFGEGSRLTVL.